Presented here are 9 T cell receptor beta chains from one specimen sequenced in a study of identical twins. TCRdb re-called the 5' RACE reads through MiXCR, storing one row per CDR3 protein. The repertoire holds some 690,000 distinct CDR3 sequences, with 21% as singletons. These data were also reused for a study on T cells expressing NK-cell markers.

The sequencing input was PBMCs. These receptors all come from a young woman in good health.

This chain joins TRBV2 and TRBJ2-4; D perhaps matches TRBD1 (6 bases). From germline, CDR1 is SNHLY and CDR2 FYNNEI. Trimming cost V 11 bases and J 1 base, with 24 bases left between them. The CDR3 length is 17 residues. The CDR3 region has the DNA TGTGCCTTCAGTTCGAGCTCGTTGGGGGCGGCCAAAAACATTCAGTACTTC. Encoded protein: CAFSSSSLGAAKNIQYF.

The genes are TRBV29-1 and TRBJ2-1; 16 bases are a match to TRBD2. After removal of 4 bases from V and 6 bases from J, the junction contained 3 bases not matched to a gene. The CDR3 is made up of 15 amino acids. The germline gives CDR1 SQVTM, CDR2 ANQGSEA. CDR3 loop: CSVVGTSGRGNEQFF. Written as DNA, the CDR3 is TGCAGCGTTGTAGGGACTAGCGGGAGGGGCAATGAGCAGTTCTTC.

This clonotype has more than one count but fewer than ten. The chain employs TRBV29-1 and TRBJ2-3; a weak D match, TRBD1 (5 bases). Germline V gene lookup returns CDR1 SQVTM and CDR2 ANQGSEA. This CDR3 comprises 16 residues. Trimming stripped 4 bases from V and 9 bases from J, with 26 bases between. The CDR3 reads CSVGVGYPRTTGTQYF. CDR3 bases: TGCAGCGTTGGAGTGGGCTACCCGAGGACCACAGGCACGCAGTATTTT.

This clonotype has just a few counts. The chain carries TRBV15 and TRBJ2-3, with 8 bases lining up with TRBD1. Trimming at V came to 0 bases and at J to 4 bases, leaving 9 bases not matched to a gene. The CDR3 is made up of 17 amino acids. Germline loops: CDR1 LNHNV, CDR2 YYDKDF (reference sequence). CDR3 region: CATSRDWTGSRPDTQYF. CDR3 sequence (DNA): TGTGCCACCAGCAGAGATTGGACAGGGTCCCGCCCAGATACGCAGTATTTT.

The gene calls are TRBV6-1 and TRBJ1-5, with a weak D call TRBD1 (5 bases). The germline gives CDR1 MNHNS, CDR2 SASEGT. Trimming shortened V by 5 bases and J by 3 bases, and 14 bases separated the two germline ends. The CDR3 sequence is 15 residues long. The CDR3 loop reads CASSLDRPPNQPQHF. The CDR3 DNA reads as TGTGCCAGCAGTCTAGACAGACCTCCCAATCAGCCCCAGCATTTT.

The J gene is TRBJ1-4, the V gene TRBV20-1; TRBD1 agrees at 7 bases. The CDR3 length is 14 residues. The V and J ends lost 6 bases and 6 bases, in that order; junction bases with no gene match: 10. Germline CDR1 and CDR2: DFQATT and SNEGSKA (reference sequence). The CDR3 region is CSALPPGQYEKLFF. The DNA of the CDR3 is TGCAGTGCCCTCCCTCCGGGACAGTATGAAAAACTGTTTTTT.

This clonotype came up many times. This chain joins TRBV5-5 and TRBJ2-7; 11 positions match TRBD2. CDR1 and CDR2 from the germline V gene are SGHKS and YYEKEE (reference sequence). The CDR3 is 16 residues long. After removal of 0 bases from V and 2 bases from J, the junction contained 4 bases not matched to a gene. CDR3 bases: TGTGCCAGCAGCTTGGGACTAGCGGGAACCCCCTACGAGCAGTACTTC. This gives the protein CASSLGLAGTPYEQYF.

This clonotype was observed a handful of times. The chain links TRBV4-3 to TRBJ2-1; 11 bases match TRBD2. This CDR3 region has 15 residues. With 3 bases clipped from V and 8 bases from J, the junction kept 6 bases outside the gene matches. CDR1 is LGHNA, CDR2 YSLEER, per germline. The CDR3 spells CASSHRLAGSDEQFF. DNA of the CDR3: TGCGCCAGCAGCCACCGACTAGCGGGAAGCGATGAGCAGTTCTTC.

This clonotype was detected a few times. CDR3 nucleotides: TGTGCCATCAGTGAGGGAAGCGTCGCGGCCTCCTACGAGCAGTACTTC. Its protein is CAISEGSVAASYEQYF. The chain uses TRBV10-3 and TRBJ2-7; D call uncertain. The CDR3 contains 16 residues. V gave up 2 bases and J gave up 0 bases, with 14 bases separating them. Germline V gene lookup returns CDR1 ENHRY and CDR2 SYGVKD.